A selection of T cell receptor beta chains follows, all from one sample in a study of graft-versus-host responses after intestinal transplantation. Here immunoSEQ multiplex PCR was the method, and the copy in TCRdb shows in-frame clones only, minus some. The table records just under 65,000 clones, 90% to 95% of them present only once. For these TCRs, the target antigens are not known. Sequenced material: unstimulated CD8+ T cells sorted from spleen or lymph node cells, taken before transplant. The receptors stem from a human donor who was the organ donor for an intestinal transplant. CDR3s include the opening cysteine and the closing phenylalanine or tryptophan. Fields, in order: V gene, clone size, J gene, D gene, CDR3 DNA, CDR3 protein. The D gene is left open where the match is weak. Expanded clones are given a class, and other clones once, few, many or no size at all.

V: TRBV13
size: NA
J: TRBJ2-5
D: TRBD2
DNA: TGTGCCAGCAGCGCCGGGAGGGAAGAGACCCAGTACTTC
CDR3: CASSAGREETQYF

V: TRBV29-1
size: NA
J: TRBJ2-7
D: NA
DNA: TGCAGCGTTGAAGGGGGAGCGGGACAGGACTCCTACGAGCAGTACTTC
CDR3: CSVEGGAGQDSYEQYF

V: TRBV9
size: NA
J: TRBJ2-5
D: NA
DNA: TGTGCCAGCAGCGGAACGGGTGGTGGGGAGACCCAGTACTTC
CDR3: CASSGTGGGETQYF

V: TRBV28
size: NA
J: TRBJ1-5
D: NA
DNA: TGTGCCAGCAGCATACAGGGTCGGTCGGATCAGCCCCAGCATTTT
CDR3: CASSIQGRSDQPQHF

V: TRBV5-1
size: NA
J: TRBJ1-4
D: TRBD1
DNA: TGCGCCAGCAGCTCTCGACAGGGGAATGAAAAACTGTTTTTT
CDR3: CASSSRQGNEKLFF

V: TRBV6-1
size: NA
J: TRBJ1-1
D: TRBD1
DNA: TGTGCCAGCCGTACAGGGGATAAAGAGAACACTGAAGCTTTCTTT
CDR3: CASRTGDKENTEAFF

V: TRBV27
size: NA
J: TRBJ2-1
D: TRBD2
DNA: TGTGCCAGCAGCTTGGGACTAGCGGGAGGGAATGAGCAGTTCTTC
CDR3: CASSLGLAGGNEQFF

V: TRBV29-1
size: NA
J: TRBJ2-7
D: TRBD1
DNA: TGCAGCGTGGAGACAGGGTCGGGCTACGAGCAGTACTTC
CDR3: CSVETGSGYEQYF

V: TRBV23-1
size: NA
J: TRBJ2-7
D: TRBD2
DNA: TGCGCCAGCAGTACCCTAAATACCGGGACTAGCGATAACGAGCAGTACTTC
CDR3: CASSTLNTGTSDNEQYF

V: TRBV14
size: NA
J: TRBJ2-3
D: TRBD2
DNA: TGTGCCAGCAGCCTGATCTCTGGTCTCAAGCGGGAAATAACAGATACGCAGTATTTT
CDR3: CASSLISGLKREITDTQYF

V: TRBV19
size: NA
J: TRBJ2-7
D: TRBD2
DNA: TGTGCCAGTAGAGGACTAGCGGGTAGGGGGGAGCAGTACTTC
CDR3: CASRGLAGRGEQYF

V: TRBV27
size: NA
J: TRBJ2-1
D: TRBD1
DNA: TGTGCCAGTTTTCCGGGACAGGGCTTCCACAATGAGCAGTTCTTC
CDR3: CASFPGQGFHNEQFF

V: TRBV11-2
size: once
J: TRBJ1-2
D: TRBD1
DNA: TGTGCCAGCAGCCAAGGGCCGGCAGGGGGCTATGGCTACACCTTC
CDR3: CASSQGPAGGYGYTF